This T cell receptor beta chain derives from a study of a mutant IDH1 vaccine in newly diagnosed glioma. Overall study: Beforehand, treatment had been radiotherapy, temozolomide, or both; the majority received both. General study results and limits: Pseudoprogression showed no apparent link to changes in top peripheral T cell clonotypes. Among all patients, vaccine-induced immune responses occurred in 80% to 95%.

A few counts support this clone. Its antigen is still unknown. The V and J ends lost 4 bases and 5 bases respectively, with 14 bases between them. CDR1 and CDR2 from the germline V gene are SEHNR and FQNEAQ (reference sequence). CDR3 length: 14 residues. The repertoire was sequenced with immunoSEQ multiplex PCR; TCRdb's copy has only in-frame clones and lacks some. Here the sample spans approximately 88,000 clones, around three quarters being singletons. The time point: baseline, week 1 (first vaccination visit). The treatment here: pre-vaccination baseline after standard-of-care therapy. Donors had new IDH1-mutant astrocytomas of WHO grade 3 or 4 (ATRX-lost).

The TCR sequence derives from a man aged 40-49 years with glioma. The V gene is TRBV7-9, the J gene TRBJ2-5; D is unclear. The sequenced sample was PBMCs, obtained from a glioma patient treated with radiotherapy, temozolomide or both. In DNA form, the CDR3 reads TGTGCCAGCAGCTCCCCGATAGAATGGGAGACCCAGTACTTC. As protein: CASSSPIEWETQYF.